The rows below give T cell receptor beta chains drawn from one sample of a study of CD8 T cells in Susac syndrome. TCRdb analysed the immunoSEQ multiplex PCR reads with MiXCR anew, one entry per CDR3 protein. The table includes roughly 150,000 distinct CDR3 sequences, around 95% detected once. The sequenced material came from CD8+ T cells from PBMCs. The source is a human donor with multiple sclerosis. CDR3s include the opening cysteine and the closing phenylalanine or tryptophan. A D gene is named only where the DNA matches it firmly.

CASSPVGASSSSYNEQFF	TGTGCCAGCTCACCGGTTGGGGCTAGCTCGAGCTCCTACAATGAGCAGTTCTTC	TRBV18	TRBJ2-1	-
CASSLTLGDHYGYTF	TGTGCCAGCAGCTTAACGCTCGGGGATCACTATGGCTACACCTTC	TRBV7-8	TRBJ1-2	-
CASSFTQYEQYF	TGTGCCAGCAGCTTCACCCAATACGAGCAGTACTTC	TRBV7-8	TRBJ2-7	-
CASTTGIPDTQYF	TGTGCCAGCACCACAGGGATACCAGATACGCAGTATTTT	TRBV2	TRBJ2-3	-
CASSLEGQFTDTQYF	TGCGCCAGCAGCTTGGAGGGACAGTTCACAGATACGCAGTATTTT	TRBV5-1	TRBJ2-3	TRBD1
CASSLDDSGQETQYF	TGCGCCAGCAGCTTGGACGACAGCGGCCAAGAGACCCAGTACTTC	TRBV5-1	TRBJ2-5	-
CASSYPRVEAFF	TGTGCCAGCAGTTACCCGAGGGTTGAAGCTTTCTTT	TRBV6-5	TRBJ1-1	-
CASSPGGLQNIQYF	TGTGCCAGCAGTCCAGGGGGCCTCCAAAACATTCAGTACTTC	TRBV2	TRBJ2-4	TRBD1
CASSPQRGGGGELFF	TGTGCCAGCAGTCCCCAGCGGGGGGGCGGCGGGGAGCTGTTTTTT	TRBV6-5	TRBJ2-2	TRBD2
CASTPDPGGAAYNEQFF	TGCGCCAGCACCCCTGACCCAGGGGGGGCGGCCTACAATGAGCAGTTCTTC	TRBV5-1	TRBJ2-1	-